This T cell receptor (beta chain) was identified during a study of T-cell memory formation after mild COVID-19. From germline, CDR1 is LGHDT and CDR2 YNNKEL (reference sequence). The length of the CDR3 is 18 residues. V lost 4 bases and J lost 2; bases outside the gene matches: 11. cDNA libraries for TCR alpha and TCR beta, carrying sample barcodes and UMIs, came from 5'RACE with constant-segment primers. TCRdb re-analysed the 5' RACE reads in MiXCR, keeping a single row per CDR3 protein. The repertoire has fewer than 400,000 distinct CDR3 sequences, 10% to 15% of them found once; the top ten carry 20% to 25%. The study's findings and limits: Some clones that responded were present in memory (sampled pre-infection), which suggests cross-reactive memory joined. A balance of CD4 and CD8 characterized clones contracting day 15 to 85, whereas later expanders leaned CD4+.

Concerning this clonotype itself: No antigen is known for it.

The gene calls are TRBV3-1 and TRBJ2-6; 7 nucleotides line up with TRBD1. This clonotype originated in a man aged 18 to 35 who had mild COVID-19 (a few samples of this study predate the infection). Cell type and time point are not known. Sequenced material: PBMCs or a T cell subset sorted from them (not recorded which). CDR3 region: CASSLLTGRIPGANVLTF. As DNA, the CDR3 is TGTGCCAGCAGCCTTCTGACAGGGAGAATTCCTGGGGCCAACGTCCTGACTTTC. Full variable domain (remainder filled in from reference TRBV3-1 and TRBJ2-6): DTAVSQTPKYLVTQMGNDKSIKCEQNLGHDTMYWYKQDSKKFLKIMFSYNNKELIINETVPNRFSPKSPDKAHLNLHINSLELGDSAVYFCASSLLTGRIPGANVLTFGAGSRLTVL.